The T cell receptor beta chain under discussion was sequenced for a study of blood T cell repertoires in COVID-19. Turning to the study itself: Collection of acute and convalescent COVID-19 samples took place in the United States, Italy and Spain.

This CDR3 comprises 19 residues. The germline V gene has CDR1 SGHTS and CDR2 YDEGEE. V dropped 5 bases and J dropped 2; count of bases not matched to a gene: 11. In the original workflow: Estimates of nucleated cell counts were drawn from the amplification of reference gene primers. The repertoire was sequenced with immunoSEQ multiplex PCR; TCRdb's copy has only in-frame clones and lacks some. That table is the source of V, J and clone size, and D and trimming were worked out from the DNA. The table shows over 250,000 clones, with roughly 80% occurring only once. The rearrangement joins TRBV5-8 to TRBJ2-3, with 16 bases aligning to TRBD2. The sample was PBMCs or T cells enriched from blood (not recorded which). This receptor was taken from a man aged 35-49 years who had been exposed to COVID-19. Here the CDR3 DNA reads TGTGCCAGCAGGCAGCCACCGGGACTAGCGGGAGGGTCCACAGATACGCAGTATTTT. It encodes CASRQPPGLAGGSTDTQYF.